One sample yielded the 10 T cell receptor beta chains listed below, sequenced in a study of blood T cell repertoires in COVID-19. This table comes from immunoSEQ multiplex PCR, and its TCRdb copy is limited to in-frame clones, with some not included. This table has roughly 15,000 clones, over 75% appearing once. Sequenced: peripheral blood. These receptors came from an older man in a cohort sampled during active COVID-19.

This clone is classed as medium-sized. The rearrangement joins TRBV24-1 to TRBJ2-1; weak D call: TRBD1 (6 bases). The CDR3 runs 17 residues. With 4 bases removed from V and 7 bases from J, the gap between germline ends came to 22 bases. CDR1 is KGHDR, CDR2 SFDVKD, per germline. Here the CDR3 reads CATSDRTALQGRNEQFF. The CDR3 DNA reads TGTGCCACCAGTGACCGCACCGCTTTACAGGGTCGGAATGAGCAGTTCTTC.

The chain employs TRBV2 and TRBJ2-7; 11 bases agree with TRBD1. The V segment lost 4 bases and the J segment 4 bases; nucleotides outside the gene matches: 18. Germline V gene lookup returns CDR1 SNHLY and CDR2 FYNNEI. This CDR3 has 19 residues. The chain's CDR3 is CASSVGGQGAASGTYEQYF. The CDR3 coding sequence is TGTGCCAGCAGTGTGGGAGGACAGGGGGCGGCTAGCGGGACATACGAGCAGTACTTC.

J is TRBJ2-3 and V is TRBV27, with D perhaps matching TRBD2 (6 bases). This CDR3 has 15 amino acids. The ends were cut back, 2 bases at V and 9 bases at J, with 18 bases in the middle. CDR1 and CDR2 (germline): MNHEY, SMNVEV (reference sequence). CDR3 residues: CASSLTSPRGRTQYF. For the CDR3, the DNA is TGTGCCAGCAGTTTAACTAGCCCCCGAGGACGGACGCAGTATTTT.

This clone appeared a single time. This rearrangement joins TRBV10-3 to TRBJ2-5; 8 bases match TRBD1. There are 14 residues in the CDR3. Trimming removed 6 bases from V and 2 bases from J; junction bases left unmatched: 5. Per germline, CDR1 ENHRY and CDR2 SYGVKD. CDR3 DNA sequence: TGTGCCATCAGGGGGACAGGCTATCAAGAGACCCAGTACTTC. Its protein is CAIRGTGYQETQYF.

The chain is built from TRBV21-1 and TRBJ2-5; the table gives TRBD2 as D, unverified against the DNA. TRBV21-1 is listed as a pseudogene. The CDR3 contains 12 residues. CDR3 DNA sequence: TGTGCCAGCAGCGTAGGGAGGGAGACCCAGTACTTC. This translates into CASSVGRETQYF.

CDR3 nucleotide sequence: TGTGCCAGCAGCTTAGTCGGGACAGGTTATGGCTACACCTTC. It is translated as CASSLVGTGYGYTF. The chain recombines TRBV7-2 with TRBJ1-2, with 8 bases lining up with TRBD1. Germline V lookup: CDR1 SGHTA, CDR2 FQGNSA. The CDR3 sequence is 14 residues long. V lost 1 base and J lost 5; bases outside the gene matches: 3.

This sequence joins TRBV19 and TRBJ2-1; TRBD1 matches at 9 bases. This CDR3 spans 18 amino acids. Germline V gives CDR1 LNHDA, CDR2 SQIVND (reference sequence). Unmatched junction bases numbered 10, after V lost 0 bases and J lost 4 bases. CDR3 in DNA: TGTGCCAGTAGTATAGATTTCTACGGGACAGGGCTATACAATGAGCAGTTCTTC. This sequence encodes CASSIDFYGTGLYNEQFF.

The V gene is TRBV7-9, the J gene TRBJ2-3; 8 bases agree with TRBD1. Germline V gene lookup returns CDR1 SEHNR and CDR2 FQNEAQ (reference sequence). Unmatched junction bases numbered 9, after V lost 5 bases and J lost 5 bases. The CDR3 is 15 amino acids. DNA of the CDR3: TGTGCCAGCAGCCCGGGGACAGGCTTGGTAGATACGCAGTATTTT. Translated: CASSPGTGLVDTQYF.

This chain connects TRBV4-2 to TRBJ2-7; 7 nucleotides line up with TRBD2. The CDR3 spans 17 residues. The germline V gene has CDR1 LGHNA and CDR2 YNFKEQ. With 0 bases clipped from V and 4 bases from J, the junction kept 12 bases outside the gene matches. The CDR3 DNA follows: TGTGCCAGCAGCCAAGATAGAGTCGGCGGGAGCGGATACGAGCAGTACTTC. Amino acids: CASSQDRVGGSGYEQYF.

The chain recombines TRBV15 with TRBJ2-3, with 9 bases lining up with TRBD2. V lost 3 bases to trimming and J lost 4 bases; unmatched junction nucleotides: 8. This CDR3 spans 16 amino acids. Germline V gene sequence: CDR1 LNHNV, CDR2 YYDKDF (reference sequence). The CDR3: CATSRGRGREADTQYF. CDR3 sequence (DNA): TGTGCCACCAGCAGGGGGCGCGGGAGGGAGGCAGATACGCAGTATTTT.